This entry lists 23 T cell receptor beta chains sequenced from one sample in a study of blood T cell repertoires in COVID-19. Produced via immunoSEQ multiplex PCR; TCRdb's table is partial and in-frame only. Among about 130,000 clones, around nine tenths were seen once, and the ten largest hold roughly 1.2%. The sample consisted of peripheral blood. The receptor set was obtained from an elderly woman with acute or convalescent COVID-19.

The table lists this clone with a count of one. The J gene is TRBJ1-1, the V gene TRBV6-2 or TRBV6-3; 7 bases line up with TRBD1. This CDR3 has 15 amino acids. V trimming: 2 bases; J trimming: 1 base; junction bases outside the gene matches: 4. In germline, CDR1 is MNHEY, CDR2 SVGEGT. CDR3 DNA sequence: TGTGCCAGCAGTTACGGACAGGCGAGGAACACTGAAGCTTTCTTT. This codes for CASSYGQARNTEAFF.

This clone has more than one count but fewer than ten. CDR3 protein: CASSQRTSGGLNTQYF. In DNA form, the CDR3 reads TGTGCCAGCAGCCAACGGACTAGCGGGGGGTTAAATACGCAGTATTTT. The chain recombines TRBV7-9 with TRBJ2-3; 14 bases agree with TRBD2. With V trimmed by 5 bases and J by 7 bases, 8 bases remained unmatched. This CDR3 region has 16 residues. Germline V gives CDR1 SEHNR, CDR2 FQNEAQ (reference sequence).

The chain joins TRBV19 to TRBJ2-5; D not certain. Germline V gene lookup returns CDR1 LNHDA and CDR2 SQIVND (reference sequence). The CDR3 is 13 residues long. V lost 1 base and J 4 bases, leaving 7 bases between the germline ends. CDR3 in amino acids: CASSIGLGETQYF. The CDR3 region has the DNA TGTGCCAGTAGTATAGGCCTCGGAGAGACCCAGTACTTC.

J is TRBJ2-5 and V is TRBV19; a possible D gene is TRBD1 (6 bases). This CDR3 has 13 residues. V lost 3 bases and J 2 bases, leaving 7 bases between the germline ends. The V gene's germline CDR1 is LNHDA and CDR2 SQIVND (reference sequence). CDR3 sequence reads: CASSMQGQETQYF. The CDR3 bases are TGTGCCAGTAGTATGCAGGGGCAAGAGACCCAGTACTTC.

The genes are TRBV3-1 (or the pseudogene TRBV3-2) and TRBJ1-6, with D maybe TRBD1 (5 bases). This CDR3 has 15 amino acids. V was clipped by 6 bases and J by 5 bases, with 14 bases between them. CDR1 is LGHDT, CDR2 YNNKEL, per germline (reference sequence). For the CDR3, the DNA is TGTGCCAGCAGGACGGAGGGGATCGATAATTCACCCCTCCACTTT. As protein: CASRTEGIDNSPLHF.

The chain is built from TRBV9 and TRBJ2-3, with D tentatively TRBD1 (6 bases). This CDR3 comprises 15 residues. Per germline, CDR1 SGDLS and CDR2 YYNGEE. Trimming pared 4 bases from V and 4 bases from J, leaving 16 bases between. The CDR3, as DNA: TGTGCCAGCAGCTCTTACAGGGATGGGGCAGATACGCAGTATTTT. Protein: CASSSYRDGADTQYF.

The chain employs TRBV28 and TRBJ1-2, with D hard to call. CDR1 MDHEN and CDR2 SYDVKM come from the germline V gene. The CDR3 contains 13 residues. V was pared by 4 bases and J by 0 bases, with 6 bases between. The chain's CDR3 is CASSSGANYGYTF. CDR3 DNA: TGTGCCAGCAGTTCCGGAGCTAACTATGGCTACACCTTC.

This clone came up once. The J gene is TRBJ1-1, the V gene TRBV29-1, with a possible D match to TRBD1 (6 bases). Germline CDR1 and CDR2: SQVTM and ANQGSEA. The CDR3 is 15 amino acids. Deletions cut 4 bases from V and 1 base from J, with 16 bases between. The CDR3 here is CSVGPSGVRNTEAFF. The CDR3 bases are TGCAGCGTTGGGCCTTCAGGGGTACGGAACACTGAAGCTTTCTTT.

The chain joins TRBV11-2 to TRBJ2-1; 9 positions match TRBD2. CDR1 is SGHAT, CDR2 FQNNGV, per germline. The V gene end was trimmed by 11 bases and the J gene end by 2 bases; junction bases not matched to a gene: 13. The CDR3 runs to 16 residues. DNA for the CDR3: TGTGCCCGCCCCGGGGGGGCGGGGGGGCCCTACAATGAGCAGTTCTTC. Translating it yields CARPGGAGGPYNEQFF.

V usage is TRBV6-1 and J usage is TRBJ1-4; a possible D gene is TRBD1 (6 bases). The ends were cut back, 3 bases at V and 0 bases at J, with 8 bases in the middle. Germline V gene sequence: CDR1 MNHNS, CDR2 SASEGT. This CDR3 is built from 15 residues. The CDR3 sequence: CASSDQGTTNEKLFF. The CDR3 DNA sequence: TGTGCCAGCAGTGATCAGGGGACAACTAATGAAAAACTGTTTTTT.

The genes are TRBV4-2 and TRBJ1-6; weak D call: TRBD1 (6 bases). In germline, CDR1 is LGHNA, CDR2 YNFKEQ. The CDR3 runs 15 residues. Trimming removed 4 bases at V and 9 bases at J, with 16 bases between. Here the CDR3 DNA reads TGTGCCAGCAGCCGGAACCAGGGGAATGCTTCACCCCTCCACTTT. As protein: CASSRNQGNASPLHF.

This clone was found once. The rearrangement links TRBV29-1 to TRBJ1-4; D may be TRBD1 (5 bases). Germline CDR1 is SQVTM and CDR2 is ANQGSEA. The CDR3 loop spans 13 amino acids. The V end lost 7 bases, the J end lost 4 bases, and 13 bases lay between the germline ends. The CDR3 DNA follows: TGCAGCGCCGGACACATCGGTAATGAAAAACTGTTTTTT. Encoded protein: CSAGHIGNEKLFF.

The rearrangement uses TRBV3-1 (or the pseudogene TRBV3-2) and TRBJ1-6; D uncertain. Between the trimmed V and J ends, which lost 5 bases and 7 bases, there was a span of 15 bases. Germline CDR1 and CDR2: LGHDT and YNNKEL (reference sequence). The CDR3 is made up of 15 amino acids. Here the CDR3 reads CASSDTPSGNSPLHF. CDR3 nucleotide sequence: TGTGCCAGCAGCGACACACCGTCTGGCAATTCACCCCTCCACTTT.

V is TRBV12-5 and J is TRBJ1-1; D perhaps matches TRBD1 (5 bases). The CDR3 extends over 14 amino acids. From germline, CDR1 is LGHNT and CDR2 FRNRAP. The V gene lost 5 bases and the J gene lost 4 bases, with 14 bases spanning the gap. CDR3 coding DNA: TGTGCTAGTGGTGTAGATGGGAGGGGCACTGAAGCTTTCTTT. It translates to CASGVDGRGTEAFF.

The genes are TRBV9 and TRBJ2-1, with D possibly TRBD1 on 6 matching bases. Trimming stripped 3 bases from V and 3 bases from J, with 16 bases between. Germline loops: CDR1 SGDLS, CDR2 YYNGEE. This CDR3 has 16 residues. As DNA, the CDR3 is TGTGCCAGCAGCGCGCCCCCTAGAGGGGGCTACAATGAGCAGTTCTTC. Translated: CASSAPPRGGYNEQFF.

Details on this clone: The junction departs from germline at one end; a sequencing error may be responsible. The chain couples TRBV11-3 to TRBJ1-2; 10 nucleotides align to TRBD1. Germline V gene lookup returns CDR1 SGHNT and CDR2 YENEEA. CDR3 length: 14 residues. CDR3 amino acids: CASSLVPRQGAQCF. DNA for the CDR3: TGTGCCAGCAGCTTAGTCCCAAGACAGGGGGCGCAATGCTTC.

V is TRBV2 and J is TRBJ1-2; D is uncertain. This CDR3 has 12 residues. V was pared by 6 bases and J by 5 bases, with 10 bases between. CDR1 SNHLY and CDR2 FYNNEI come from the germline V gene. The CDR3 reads CASSPRDYGYTF. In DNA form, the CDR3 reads TGTGCCAGCAGCCCCCGGGATTATGGCTACACCTTC.

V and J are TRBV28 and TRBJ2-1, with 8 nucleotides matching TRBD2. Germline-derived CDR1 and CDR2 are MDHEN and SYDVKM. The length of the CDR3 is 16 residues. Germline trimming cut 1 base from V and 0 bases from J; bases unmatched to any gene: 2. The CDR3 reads CASSLSAGGSYNEQFF. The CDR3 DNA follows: TGTGCCAGCAGTTTATCGGCGGGAGGCTCCTACAATGAGCAGTTCTTC.

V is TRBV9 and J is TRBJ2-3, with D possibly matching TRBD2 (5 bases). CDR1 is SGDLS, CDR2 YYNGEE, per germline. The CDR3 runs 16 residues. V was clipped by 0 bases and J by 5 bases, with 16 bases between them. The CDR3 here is CASSVDQVGSGDTQYF. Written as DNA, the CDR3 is TGTGCCAGCAGCGTAGATCAGGTGGGGAGCGGAGATACGCAGTATTTT.

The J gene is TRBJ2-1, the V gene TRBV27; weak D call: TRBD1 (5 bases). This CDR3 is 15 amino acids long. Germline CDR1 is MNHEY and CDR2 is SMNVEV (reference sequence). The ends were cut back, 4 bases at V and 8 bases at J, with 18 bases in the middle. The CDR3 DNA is TGTGCCAGCAGTTCTTGGACACAAAAGGGGCATGAGCAGTTCTTC. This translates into CASSSWTQKGHEQFF.

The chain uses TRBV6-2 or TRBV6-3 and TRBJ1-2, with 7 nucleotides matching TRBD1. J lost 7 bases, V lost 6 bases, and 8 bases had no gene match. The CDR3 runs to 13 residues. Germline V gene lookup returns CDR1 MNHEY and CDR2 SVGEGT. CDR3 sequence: CASSRQQGIGYTF. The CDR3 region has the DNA TGTGCCAGCAGCCGCCAACAGGGGATTGGCTACACCTTC.

In nucleotides, the CDR3 is TGTGCCAGCAGAGGGACAGGGGAAGGCAATCAGCCCCAGCATTTT. This sequence encodes CASRGTGEGNQPQHF. The gene calls are TRBV27 and TRBJ1-5; 10 positions match TRBD1. CDR3 length: 15 amino acids. V was clipped by 6 bases and J by 2 bases; unmatched bases: 4. Germline values: CDR1 MNHEY, CDR2 SMNVEV (reference sequence).

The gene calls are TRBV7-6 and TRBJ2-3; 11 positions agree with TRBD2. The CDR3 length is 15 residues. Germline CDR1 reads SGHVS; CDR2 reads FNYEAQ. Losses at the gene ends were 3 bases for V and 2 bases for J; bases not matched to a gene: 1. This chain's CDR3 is CASSFSGGATDTQYF. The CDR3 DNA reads TGTGCCAGCAGCTTTAGCGGGGGGGCCACAGATACGCAGTATTTT.